What follows are 22 T cell receptor beta chains derived from one specimen sequenced in a study of T cells after yellow fever vaccination. Via MiXCR, TCRdb re-called the 5' RACE reads, giving one row per CDR3 protein. The table shows approximately 550,000 distinct CDR3 sequences, with over 15% occurring only once. Sequencing was performed on PBMCs, taken 15 days after the yellow fever booster vaccination. Source of these receptors: a man aged 25 to 40 who received the YFV17D yellow fever vaccine.

This clonotype showed up just once. V usage is TRBV29-1 and J usage is TRBJ2-3; 7 bases map to TRBD1. With 6 bases clipped from V and 1 base from J, the junction kept 7 bases outside the gene matches. This CDR3 comprises 14 residues. The germline gives CDR1 SQVTM, CDR2 ANQGSEA. CDR3 coding DNA: TGCAGCGTGGCTCCGGGACAGCGCACAGATACGCAGTATTTT. Its translation: CSVAPGQRTDTQYF.

This sequence joins TRBV5-4 and TRBJ2-1; D is possibly TRBD1 or TRBD2 (5 bases each). CDR1 and CDR2 from the germline V gene are SGHNT and YYREEE (reference sequence). Trimming removed 0 bases at V and 9 bases at J, with 13 bases between. The CDR3 has 14 amino acids. The CDR3 loop reads CASSLVGPGPEQFF. The CDR3 DNA sequence: TGTGCCAGCAGCTTGGTGGGCCCGGGGCCTGAGCAGTTCTTC.

This rearrangement joins TRBV6-1 to TRBJ1-2; D unclear. Germline CDR1 MNHNS, CDR2 SASEGT. V dropped 6 bases and J dropped 3 bases, with 14 bases sitting between them. This CDR3 comprises 14 residues. In DNA form, the CDR3 reads TGTGCCAGCAGGGGGTATACTGGCGACTATGGCTACACCTTC. Its translation: CASRGYTGDYGYTF.

The genes are TRBV7-6 and TRBJ2-2; D is undetermined. CDR3 size: 12 residues. The germline V gene encodes CDR1 SGHVS and CDR2 FNYEAQ. V lost 1 base to trimming and J lost 8 bases, with 5 bases between them. The CDR3 region is CASSLDRGELFF. The CDR3 coding sequence is TGTGCCAGCAGCTTAGATAGGGGGGAGCTGTTTTTT. The whole variable domain, remainder taken from reference TRBV7-6 and TRBJ2-2, is GAGVSQSPRYKVTKRGQDVALRCDPISGHVSLYWYRQALGQGPEFLTYFNYEAQQDKSGLPNDRFSAERPEGSISTLTIQRTEQRDSAMYRCASSLDRGELFFGEGSRLTVL.

The gene calls are TRBV5-1 and TRBJ2-5; tentative D call: TRBD1 (6 bases). The CDR3 is 14 amino acids. The germline V gene encodes CDR1 SGHRS and CDR2 YFSETQ. Trimming cost V 3 bases and J 2 bases, with 11 bases left between them. In DNA form, the CDR3 reads TGCGCCAGCAGCTCCCAGGGACAACAAGAGACCCAGTACTTC. Amino acids: CASSSQGQQETQYF.

The chain carries TRBV18 and TRBJ2-1, with D possibly matching TRBD2 (6 bases). Trimming shortened V by 3 bases and J by 8 bases, and 11 bases separated the two germline ends. This CDR3 has 13 amino acids. Germline V lookup: CDR1 KGHSH, CDR2 LQKENI. As DNA, the CDR3 is TGTGCCAGCTCACCGGGCGGGGATGATGAGCAGTTCTTC. The encoded protein is CASSPGGDDEQFF.

The table lists this clonotype with a few counts. The chain carries TRBV11-2 and TRBJ2-7; D remains ambiguous. V was clipped by 4 bases and J by 2 bases, with 12 bases between them. From germline, CDR1 is SGHAT and CDR2 FQNNGV. CDR3 length: 14 amino acids. The CDR3 region has the DNA TGTGCCAGCAGCTATACGACGCTACCCTACGAGCAGTACTTC. This encodes CASSYTTLPYEQYF.

The chain joins TRBV6-5 to TRBJ2-3; no firm D call. CDR3 size: 14 residues. V was cut by 0 bases and J by 5 bases, with 9 bases left in between. From germline, CDR1 is MNHEY and CDR2 SVGAGI. The CDR3 loop is CASSYSGKIDTQYF. The DNA of the CDR3 is TGTGCCAGCAGTTACTCGGGCAAAATAGATACGCAGTATTTT.

There are a few counts of this clonotype. This sequence joins TRBV7-9 and TRBJ2-5; D gene unclear. V was shortened by 7 bases and J by 2 bases, with 17 bases between the two germline ends. Germline V gene data show CDR1 as SEHNR and CDR2 as FQNEAQ (reference sequence). The CDR3 covers 15 residues. CDR3 coding DNA: TGTGCCAGCACCAACCCAGCCGGGCCTCAAGAGACCCAGTACTTC. It encodes CASTNPAGPQETQYF.

The genes are TRBV15 and TRBJ2-1; 10 bases are a match to TRBD2. Germline values: CDR1 LNHNV, CDR2 YYDKDF (reference sequence). The CDR3 runs 16 residues. The ends lost 4 bases at V and 8 bases at J; junction bases unmatched: 11. CDR3 bases: TGTGCCACCAGCAAGAGAGCACTAGCGGGGATGGATGAGCAGTTCTTC. This sequence encodes CATSKRALAGMDEQFF.

This clonotype counts as large. The V gene is TRBV29-1, the J gene TRBJ2-5; D is undetermined. The CDR3 is 12 amino acids. From germline, CDR1 is SQVTM and CDR2 ANQGSEA. Between the trimmed V and J ends, which lost 1 base and 1 base, there was a span of 4 bases. The CDR3 DNA is TGCAGCGTTGAAGGCACCCAAGAGACCCAGTACTTC. Translating it yields CSVEGTQETQYF. Filled out from reference TRBV29-1 and TRBJ2-5, the complete variable domain reads SAVISQKPSRDICQRGTSLTIQCQVDSQVTMMFWYRQQPGQSLTLIATANQGSEATYESGFVIDKFPISRPNLTFSTLTVSNMSPEDSSIYLCSVEGTQETQYFGPGTRLLVL.

J is TRBJ2-5 and V is TRBV29-1, with 10 bases that match TRBD2. The CDR3 has 17 amino acids. With V trimmed by 2 bases and J by 3 bases, 12 bases remained unmatched. Germline lookup yields CDR1 SQVTM and CDR2 ANQGSEA. This chain's CDR3 is CSVEYINPLAGEETQYF. The CDR3 DNA sequence: TGCAGCGTTGAATACATAAACCCCCTAGCGGGAGAAGAGACCCAGTACTTC.

The chain joins TRBV7-2 to TRBJ2-4; 9 bases agree with TRBD2. CDR3 size: 14 residues. CDR1 and CDR2 from the germline V gene are SGHTA and FQGNSA. With 1 base clipped from V and 5 bases from J, the junction kept 0 bases outside the gene matches. The CDR3 sequence is CASSLVAGENIQYF. The CDR3 DNA is TGTGCCAGCAGCTTAGTAGCGGGGGAAAACATTCAGTACTTC.

This clonotype was observed a single time. This chain uses TRBV5-1 with TRBJ2-7, with TRBD2 identical over 16 bases. There are 18 residues in the CDR3. The V segment lost 0 bases and the J segment 1 base; nucleotides outside the gene matches: 4. Germline V CDR1 and CDR2: SGHRS, YFSETQ. This chain's CDR3 is CASSLAGTSGRGSYEQYF. CDR3 bases: TGCGCCAGCAGCTTGGCCGGGACTAGCGGGAGGGGTTCCTACGAGCAGTACTTC.

V usage is TRBV29-1 and J usage is TRBJ2-7; D is possibly TRBD1 or TRBD2 (5 bases each). Per the germline V gene, CDR1 is SQVTM and CDR2 is ANQGSEA. Trimming pared 6 bases from V and 5 bases from J, leaving 23 bases between. The CDR3 consists of 15 residues. The CDR3 DNA follows: TGCAGCGTAAACCGGGACCCCCTTTTGTCAGACGAGCAGTACTTC. It specifies CSVNRDPLLSDEQYF.

This chain joins TRBV12-3 or TRBV12-4 and TRBJ1-6; D might be TRBD1 (5 bases). The CDR3 extends over 16 amino acids. Trimming removed 6 bases from V and 8 bases from J, with 20 bases in between. The CDR3 DNA is TGTGCCAGCAGGGGGGGACTCCGAGATGAGGATTCACCCCTCCACTTT. Amino acids: CASRGGLRDEDSPLHF.

The CDR3 region has the DNA TGCAGCGTTGTGGGTACCAGGGCTGAGCAGTTCTTC. Translated, it gives CSVVGTRAEQFF. This chain links TRBV29-1 with TRBJ2-1; D perhaps matches TRBD1 (5 bases). The ends were cut back, 4 bases at V and 9 bases at J, with 13 bases in the middle. The CDR3 has 12 amino acids. Per germline, CDR1 SQVTM and CDR2 ANQGSEA.

This clonotype has a handful of counts. The gene calls are TRBV20-1 and TRBJ2-3; the D is unclear. The germline gives CDR1 DFQATT, CDR2 SNEGSKA (reference sequence). Trimming stripped 6 bases from V and 1 base from J, with 17 bases between. CDR3 size: 15 residues. The CDR3 nucleotides are TGCAGTGCAAGGCGCTCCTCGAGCGGCACAGATACGCAGTATTTT. It is translated as CSARRSSSGTDTQYF.

The V call is TRBV7-9, the J call TRBJ1-1, with 7 bases matching TRBD1. The CDR3 has 17 residues. Germline-derived CDR1 and CDR2 are SEHNR and FQNEAQ (reference sequence). The J segment lost 3 bases and the V segment lost 1 base, leaving 11 bases of the junction unmatched. This CDR3 is CASSLGRTRDRDTEAFF. CDR3 coding DNA: TGTGCCAGCAGCTTAGGTCGCACCAGGGACAGAGACACTGAAGCTTTCTTT.

This clonotype was detected only a few times. The V and J genes are TRBV29-1 and TRBJ2-3; 9 positions match TRBD2. Germline CDR1 reads SQVTM; CDR2 reads ANQGSEA. The CDR3 has 15 residues. V trimming: 4 bases; J trimming: 4 bases; junction bases outside the gene matches: 9. The CDR3 sequence: CSVAGLAGWPDTQYF. DNA for the CDR3: TGCAGCGTTGCTGGGCTAGCGGGATGGCCAGATACGCAGTATTTT.

The CDR3 DNA follows: TGCAGCGTTGAAGATGGAGGGACAGCCTACAATGAGCAGTTCTTC. Encoded protein: CSVEDGGTAYNEQFF. The chain has TRBV29-1 and TRBJ2-1, with D maybe TRBD1 (7 bases). The CDR3 runs 15 residues. Looked up from germline, CDR1 is SQVTM and CDR2 is ANQGSEA. Trimming left V 0 bases short and J 2 bases short, with 11 bases between.

The chain joins TRBV6-5 to TRBJ1-2; D unresolved. The CDR3 sequence is 15 residues long. V lost 0 bases to trimming and J lost 7 bases, with 15 bases between them. The germline V gene has CDR1 MNHEY and CDR2 SVGAGI. In nucleotides, the CDR3 is TGTGCCAGCAGTTACTCGGTCTTCGGCGTTGGTGGCTACACCTTC. Translating it yields CASSYSVFGVGGYTF.